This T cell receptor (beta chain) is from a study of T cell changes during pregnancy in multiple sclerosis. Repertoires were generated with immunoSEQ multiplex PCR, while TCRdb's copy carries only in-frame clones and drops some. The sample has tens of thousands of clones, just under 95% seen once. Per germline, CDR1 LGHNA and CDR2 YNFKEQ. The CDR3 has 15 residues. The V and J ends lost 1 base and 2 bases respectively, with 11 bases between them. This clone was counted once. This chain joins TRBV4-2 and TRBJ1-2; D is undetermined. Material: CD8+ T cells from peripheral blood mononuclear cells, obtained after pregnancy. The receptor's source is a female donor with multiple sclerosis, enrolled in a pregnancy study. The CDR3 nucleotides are TGTGCCAGCAGCCAAGGGAGGGCCACAAACTATGGCTACACCTTC. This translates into CASSQGRATNYGYTF.